This entry describes one TCR beta chain. Its antigen is as yet unknown. Method: immunoSEQ multiplex PCR; TCRdb's copy keeps in-frame clones and lacks some. Of over 150,000 clones detected, 89% appear once; the ten largest clones hold 3.5% to 4.5%. This sample was included in a study of cytomegalovirus exposure and HLA in healthy donors. Study at large: The approximately 680 first-cohort repertoires and the 95 to 150 validation repertoires shared the same platform, a later analysis reported. Notes on the study in general: In vitro, three CMV-associated chains proved specific for CMV antigens. The study designated 150 to 200 TCR beta chains cytomegalovirus-associated.

The donors were members of the validation cohort, which comprised around 110 subjects and was separate from the first cohort of around 700 subjects. The sequence was collected from a man between 18 and 35 years old in good health and CMV-seropositive. The sequencing sample was made of PBMCs.

CDR3 amino acids: CASSSIAGGPSEQYF. Written as DNA, the CDR3 is TGTGCCAGCAGTTCCATAGCGGGAGGGCCGTCCGAGCAGTACTTC. The V call is TRBV12-1, the J call TRBJ2-7; the table's D call, TRBD2, was not checked against the DNA. TRBV12-1 is an annotated pseudogene. The CDR3 consists of 15 residues.